This T cell receptor (beta chain) was profiled in a study of shared clonotypes between healthy human individuals. Naive CD8 cells lacked CD45RO, underwent positive selection for CCR7 and left out terminally differentiated effector memory CD45RA+ cells. Running of the assay took place at deep level. Repertoires were generated with immunoSEQ multiplex PCR, while TCRdb's copy carries only in-frame clones and drops some. The sample includes over 750,000 clones, approximately 97% of them seen just once. CDR1 and CDR2 (germline): MDHEN, SYDVKM. The CDR3 runs to 12 residues. Trimming shortened V by 7 bases and J by 6 bases, and 10 bases separated the two germline ends.

Material: naive CD8+ T cells sorted from blood. The chain carries TRBV28 and TRBJ1-5; D is unresolved. The sequence was obtained from a man aged 25 to 45 in good health. In nucleotides, the CDR3 is TGTGCCAGCACCTTAGAGGTTCAGCCCCAGCATTTT. Protein product: CASTLEVQPQHF.